Shown below are 7 T cell receptor beta chains from a single sample sequenced in a study of blood T cell repertoires in COVID-19. Sequencing was performed with immunoSEQ multiplex PCR; in TCRdb, only in-frame clones are kept and a portion is missing. The data show around 270,000 clones, roughly 88% seen once. Material for sequencing was peripheral blood. The receptor source for this set is a human donor with COVID-19, enrolled during active disease. The donor label of this sample is uncertain.

This rearrangement joins TRBV5-5 to TRBJ1-1; D unclear. Looked up from germline, CDR1 is SGHKS and CDR2 is YYEKEE (reference sequence). The V end lost 4 bases, the J end lost 0 bases, and 10 bases lay between the germline ends. The CDR3 sequence is 14 residues long. CDR3 region: CASSRTVLNTEAFF. The CDR3 DNA reads TGTGCCAGCAGCCGGACTGTGTTGAACACTGAAGCTTTCTTT.

The chain links TRBV15 to TRBJ1-1; TRBD1 is a possible D gene (5 bases). The CDR3 runs 14 residues. In germline, CDR1 is LNHNV, CDR2 YYDKDF (reference sequence). V dropped 0 bases and J dropped 5 bases, with 10 bases sitting between them. The chain's CDR3 is CATSRDIQGTEAFF. Written as DNA, the CDR3 is TGTGCCACCAGCAGAGACATTCAGGGTACTGAAGCTTTCTTT.

This sequence joins TRBV5-1 and TRBJ1-1; D is perhaps TRBD1 (6 bases). The CDR3 extends over 16 amino acids. Trimming pared 4 bases from V and 0 bases from J, leaving 16 bases between. The germline V gene has CDR1 SGHRS and CDR2 YFSETQ. The CDR3 is CASSPGQPNMNTEAFF. CDR3 in DNA: TGCGCCAGCAGCCCAGGACAGCCCAACATGAACACTGAAGCTTTCTTT.

The chain couples TRBV3-1 (or the pseudogene TRBV3-2) to TRBJ2-2; 8 bases map to TRBD1. Trimming removed 1 base from V and 5 bases from J; junction bases left unmatched: 6. The CDR3 runs 16 residues. Germline lookup yields CDR1 LGHDT and CDR2 YNNKEL (reference sequence). CDR3 sequence (DNA): TGTGCCAGCAGCCAAGTTTCCACAGGGGGTACCGGGGAGCTGTTTTTT. Amino acids: CASSQVSTGGTGELFF.

The chain uses TRBV6-5 and TRBJ1-1, with D hard to call. The CDR3 length is 15 residues. Germline CDR1 MNHEY, CDR2 SVGAGI. V was cut by 2 bases and J by 0 bases, with 10 bases left in between. The DNA of the CDR3 is TGTGCCAGCAGTTACGAGAGGATAATGAACACTGAAGCTTTCTTT. Translated, it gives CASSYERIMNTEAFF.

The CDR3 nucleotides are TGTGCCAGCAGTCGCGTACAGGGCTCTAATGAAAAACTGTTTTTT. Translating it yields CASSRVQGSNEKLFF. V gene TRBV6-6 combines with J gene TRBJ1-4, with D perhaps matching TRBD1 (6 bases). The CDR3 loop spans 15 amino acids. Germline assignment: CDR1 MNHNY and CDR2 SVGAGI (reference sequence). V gave up 5 bases and J gave up 3 bases, with 13 bases separating them.

V usage is TRBV6-5 and J usage is TRBJ1-6, with a possible D match to TRBD1 (5 bases). The germline V and J ends were trimmed by 5 bases and 6 bases, with 8 bases remaining between them. In germline, CDR1 is MNHEY, CDR2 SVGAGI. CDR3 length: 13 residues. CDR3 loop: CASSQTANSPLHF. The CDR3 region has the DNA TGTGCCAGCAGTCAGACAGCTAATTCACCCCTCCACTTT.